This T cell receptor (beta chain) was sequenced in a study of read filtering for tumor transcriptome and immune sequencing. This clonotype was seen ten or more times. From roughly 390 ng of RNA, a library with molecular barcoded alpha/delta and beta/gamma adaptors was made. TCRdb re-analysed the reads in MiXCR, keeping a single row per CDR3 protein. Seen here are over 90,000 distinct CDR3 sequences, roughly 21% observed once, and the top ten hold roughly 11%. Sequencing was performed on a population of CD138-negative cells sorted from bone marrow. The receptor's source is a donor aged 40 or older with multiple myeloma.

This CDR3 is CASSVAGATAEAFF. DNA for the CDR3: TGCGCCAGCAGCGTTGCCGGGGCCACAGCTGAAGCTTTCTTT. The V gene is TRBV5-1, the J gene TRBJ1-1, with a possible D match to TRBD1 (5 bases). V gave up 4 bases and J gave up 6 bases, with 16 bases separating them. Germline-derived CDR1 and CDR2 are SGHRS and YFSETQ. This CDR3 contains 14 residues.